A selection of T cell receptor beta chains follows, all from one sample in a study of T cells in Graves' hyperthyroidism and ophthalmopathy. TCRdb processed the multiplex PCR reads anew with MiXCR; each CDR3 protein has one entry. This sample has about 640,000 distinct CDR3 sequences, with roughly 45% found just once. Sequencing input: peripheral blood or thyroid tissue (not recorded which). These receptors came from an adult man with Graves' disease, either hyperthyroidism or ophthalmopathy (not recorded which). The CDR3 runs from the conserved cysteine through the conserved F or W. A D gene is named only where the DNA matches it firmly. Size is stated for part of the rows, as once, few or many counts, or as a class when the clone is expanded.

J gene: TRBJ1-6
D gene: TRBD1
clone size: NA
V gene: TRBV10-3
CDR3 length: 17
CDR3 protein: CAISEDYLTGEISPLHF
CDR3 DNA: TGTGCCATCAGTGAGGACTATCTGACAGGGGAGATATCACCCCTCCACTTT

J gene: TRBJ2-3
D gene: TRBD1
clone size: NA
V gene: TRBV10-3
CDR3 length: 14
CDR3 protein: CAITRQGADDTQYF
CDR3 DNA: TGTGCCATCACCCGACAGGGGGCCGATGATACGCAGTATTTT

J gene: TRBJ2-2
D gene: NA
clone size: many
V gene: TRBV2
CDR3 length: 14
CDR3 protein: CASRTATGSGELFF
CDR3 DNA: TGTGCCAGCAGAACCGCCACAGGGTCCGGGGAGCTGTTTTTT

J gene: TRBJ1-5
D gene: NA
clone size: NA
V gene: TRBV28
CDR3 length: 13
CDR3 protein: CASSFPRRQPQHF
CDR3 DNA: TGTGCCAGCAGTTTCCCCCGTAGGCAGCCCCAGCATTTT

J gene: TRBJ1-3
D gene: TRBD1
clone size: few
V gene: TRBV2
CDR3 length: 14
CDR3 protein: CASSGDRVVETIYF
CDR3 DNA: TGTGCCAGCAGTGGGGACAGGGTTGTTGAGACCATATATTTT

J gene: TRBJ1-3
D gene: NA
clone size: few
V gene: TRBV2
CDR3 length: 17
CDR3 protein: CASSVPPRQSSGNTIYF
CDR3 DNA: TGTGCCAGCAGTGTTCCCCCTCGACAGAGCTCTGGAAACACCATATATTTT

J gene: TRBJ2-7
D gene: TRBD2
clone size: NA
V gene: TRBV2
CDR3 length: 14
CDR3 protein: CASSDGRGDYEQYF
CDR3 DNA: TGTGCCAGCAGTGATGGGCGGGGGGACTACGAGCAGTACTTC

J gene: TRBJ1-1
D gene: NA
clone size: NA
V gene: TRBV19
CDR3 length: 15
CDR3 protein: CASIPFKGGNTEAFF
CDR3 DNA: TGTGCCAGTATACCTTTTAAAGGGGGAAACACTGAAGCTTTCTTT

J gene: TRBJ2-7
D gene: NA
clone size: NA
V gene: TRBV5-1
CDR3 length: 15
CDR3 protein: CASSLAEGREGEQYF
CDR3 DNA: TGCGCCAGCAGCTTGGCCGAGGGCAGGGAAGGCGAGCAGTACTTC

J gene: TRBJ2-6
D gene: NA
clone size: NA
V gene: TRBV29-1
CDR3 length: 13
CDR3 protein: CSTSESGANVLTF
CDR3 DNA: TGCAGCACCTCAGAGTCTGGGGCCAACGTCCTGACTTTC

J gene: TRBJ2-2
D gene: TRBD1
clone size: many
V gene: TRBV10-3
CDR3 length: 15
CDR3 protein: CAISDMGQLTGELFF
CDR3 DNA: TGTGCCATCAGCGATATGGGACAGCTCACCGGGGAGCTGTTTTTT

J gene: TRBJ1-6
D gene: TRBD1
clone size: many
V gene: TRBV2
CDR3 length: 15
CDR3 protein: CASSGTGVYNSPLHF
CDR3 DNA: TGTGCCAGCAGCGGGACAGGGGTCTATAATTCACCCCTCCACTTT

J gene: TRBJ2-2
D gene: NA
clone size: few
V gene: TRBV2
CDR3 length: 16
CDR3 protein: CASSVGGTVNTGELFF
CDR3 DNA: TGTGCCAGCAGCGTCGGCGGGACAGTTAACACCGGGGAGCTGTTTTTT

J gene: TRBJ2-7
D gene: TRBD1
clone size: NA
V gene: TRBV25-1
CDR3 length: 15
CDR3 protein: CASSALGQGAHEQYF
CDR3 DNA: TGTGCCAGCAGTGCCTTAGGACAGGGGGCCCACGAGCAGTACTTC

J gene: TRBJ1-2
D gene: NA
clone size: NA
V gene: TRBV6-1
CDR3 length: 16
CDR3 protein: CASSGTSKNLNYGYTF
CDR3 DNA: TGTGCCAGCAGTGGGACATCGAAGAATCTTAACTATGGCTACACCTTC

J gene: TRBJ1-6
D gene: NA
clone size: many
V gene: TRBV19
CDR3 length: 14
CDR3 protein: CASREGRQASPLHF
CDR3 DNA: TGTGCCAGTAGGGAAGGTCGACAGGCTTCACCCCTCCACTTT

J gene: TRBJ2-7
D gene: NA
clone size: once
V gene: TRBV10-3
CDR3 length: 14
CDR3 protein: CAISRTRTSYEQYF
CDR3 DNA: TGTGCCATCAGCCGAACTAGAACCTCCTACGAGCAGTACTTC

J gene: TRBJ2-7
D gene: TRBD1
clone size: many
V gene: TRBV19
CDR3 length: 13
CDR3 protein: CASTRTGGNEQYF
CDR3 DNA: TGTGCCAGTACGCGGACAGGGGGCAACGAGCAGTACTTC

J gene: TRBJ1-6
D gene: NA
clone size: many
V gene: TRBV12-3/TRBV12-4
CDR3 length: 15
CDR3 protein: CASSSAGGYNSPLHF
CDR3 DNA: TGTGCCAGCAGTTCGGCAGGCGGCTATAATTCACCCCTCCACTTT

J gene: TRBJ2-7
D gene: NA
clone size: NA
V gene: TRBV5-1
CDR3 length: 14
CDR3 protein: CASSLDRIPSEQYF
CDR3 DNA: TGCGCCAGCAGCCTCGACAGAATCCCCTCCGAGCAGTACTTC